These 2 T cell receptor beta chains were sequenced from one sample in a study of shared clonotypes between healthy human individuals. Using immunoSEQ multiplex PCR, the repertoire was profiled, and TCRdb retains in-frame clones only, with some absent. This sample carries over a million clones, approximately 80% of them seen once, and the ten largest clones take 0.5% to 0.6%. Sequenced material: memory CD4+ T cells from PBMCs. Subset indicated: CD45RA-negative fraction. These receptors originate from a man aged 18 to 29 in good health. Some clones in this sample may be carry-over from other donors' samples.

The chain carries TRBV5-5 and TRBJ2-5; 7 bases match TRBD2. CDR3 size: 17 residues. Germline V gene data show CDR1 as SGHKS and CDR2 as YYEKEE (reference sequence). V shed 2 bases and J 5 bases; nucleotides not matched to a gene: 15. The CDR3 is CASSFAERGTSGETQYF. CDR3 in DNA: TGTGCCAGCAGCTTTGCGGAGCGGGGAACATCTGGGGAGACCCAGTACTTC.

The chain is built from TRBV28 and TRBJ1-1, with D possibly being TRBD1 (5 bases). Germline CDR1 reads MDHEN; CDR2 reads SYDVKM. V was trimmed by 3 bases and J by 8 bases, leaving 19 bases between them. This CDR3 spans 15 amino acids. The CDR3 sequence is CASSLAGGYGEEAFF. The CDR3 DNA reads TGTGCCAGCAGTTTGGCCGGGGGTTATGGAGAGGAAGCTTTCTTT.